The 18 T cell receptor beta chains in this list originate from one sample, sequenced in a study of CD8+CD57+ T cells in acquired aplastic anemia. Whoever was chosen for sequencing had shown CD8+CD57+ cell expansion by flow cytometry. CDR3 and TCR beta VDJ profiling relied on a genomic DNA template. TCRdb reprocessed the reads with MiXCR, giving one entry per CDR3 protein. The table has about 190,000 distinct CDR3 sequences, 40% to 50% seen once. The sequenced material came from sorted CD4+, CD8+, or CD8+CD57+ T cells (not recorded which) from PBMCs. These receptors all come from a human donor with aplastic anemia.

This rearrangement joins TRBV9 to TRBJ2-5; tentatively, D is TRBD2 (5 bases). The CDR3 contains 14 residues. The V gene's germline CDR1 is SGDLS and CDR2 YYNGEE. The V and J ends lost 3 bases and 3 bases respectively, with 12 bases between them. In nucleotides, the CDR3 is TGTGCCAGCAGCGGAGGACTTCCCGAAGAGACCCAGTACTTC. Translated: CASSGGLPEETQYF.

The chain employs TRBV2 and TRBJ1-1, with D perhaps TRBD1 (5 bases). Germline V gene data show CDR1 as SNHLY and CDR2 as FYNNEI. Trimming removed 3 bases from V and 11 bases from J, with 13 bases in between. The CDR3 has 12 residues. The CDR3 region is CASSDRGLGAFF. The CDR3 coding sequence is TGTGCCAGCAGTGATAGGGGCCTTGGGGCTTTCTTT.

There are a few counts of this clonotype. The J gene is TRBJ2-1, the V gene TRBV4-1; 7 nucleotides match TRBD1. The CDR3 totals 19 residues. CDR1 and CDR2 (germline): MGHRA, YSYEKL. V gave up 4 bases and J gave up 1 base; unmatched junction bases: 16. This CDR3 is CASSPQFLGGGLSYNEQFF. The CDR3 DNA follows: TGCGCCAGCAGCCCTCAATTCCTAGGGGGCGGTTTGTCCTACAATGAGCAGTTCTTC.

Remarks on this clonotype: Given a much more abundant clone one base away, this may be a read error. The chain combines TRBV5-4 with TRBJ2-7; unclear D gene. V shed 4 bases and J shed 4 bases, with 9 bases lying between them. The CDR3 totals 12 residues. The germline gives CDR1 SGHNT, CDR2 YYREEE (reference sequence). The CDR3 reads CASSRLLYEQYF. The CDR3 coding sequence is TGTGCCAGCAGCCGGCTCCTTTACGAGCAGTACTTC.

The CDR3 is CASSESPLTVPATYEQYF. The CDR3 region has the DNA TGCGCCAGCAGTGAGTCCCCCTTGACGGTTCCTGCCACCTACGAGCAGTACTTC. The chain has TRBV10-2 and TRBJ2-7, with D hard to call. Germline values: CDR1 WSHSY, CDR2 SAAADI. Trimming pared 0 bases from V and 2 bases from J, leaving 20 bases between. This CDR3 spans 18 amino acids.

Ten or more counts support this clonotype. The chain couples TRBV2 to TRBJ1-5; D is undetermined. The germline CDR1 and CDR2 sequences are SNHLY and FYNNEI. CDR3 size: 15 residues. V was shortened by 4 bases and J by 0 bases, with 10 bases between the two germline ends. The CDR3 reads CASSASRRSNQPQHF. DNA for the CDR3: TGTGCCAGCAGTGCCAGTCGACGTAGCAATCAGCCCCAGCATTTT.

A single count supports this clonotype. The J gene is TRBJ2-7, the V gene TRBV20-1; tentatively, D is TRBD1 (5 bases). Germline assignment: CDR1 DFQATT and CDR2 SNEGSKA (reference sequence). Trimming took 6 bases from V and 2 from J, leaving 14 bases between them. The CDR3 runs 13 residues. CDR3 loop: CSAWGSTTYEQYF. DNA for the CDR3: TGCAGTGCCTGGGGCAGCACAACCTACGAGCAGTACTTC.

The V gene is TRBV29-1, the J gene TRBJ2-5; maybe TRBD1 (5 bases). There are 13 residues in the CDR3. Germline lookup yields CDR1 SQVTM and CDR2 ANQGSEA. The V gene lost 7 bases and the J gene lost 5 bases, with 17 bases spanning the gap. DNA of the CDR3: TGCAGCGGTAACAGTGGGGCGGTGGAGACCCAGTACTTC. Protein product: CSGNSGAVETQYF.

The rearrangement joins TRBV30 to TRBJ2-7; TRBD2 matches 9 bases. Germline lookup yields CDR1 GTSNPN and CDR2 SVGIG (reference sequence). The V gene end was trimmed by 2 bases and the J gene end by 5 bases; junction bases not matched to a gene: 13. This CDR3 has 16 amino acids. Written as DNA, the CDR3 is TGTGCCTGGAGTTCCAGGAGGGCTAGCGGGAACCACGAGCAGTACTTC. It translates to CAWSSRRASGNHEQYF. The variable domain in full, with the rest retrieved from reference TRBV30 and TRBJ2-7, is SQTIHQWPATLVQPVGSPLSLECTVEGTSNPNLYWYRQAAGRGLQLLFYSVGIGQISSEVPQNLSASRPQDRQFILSSKKLLLSDSGFYLCAWSSRRASGNHEQYFGPGTRLTVT.

Only a few counts were recorded for this clonotype. V usage is TRBV11-2 and J usage is TRBJ1-2; 8 bases are shared with TRBD1. CDR3 size: 16 residues. In germline, CDR1 is SGHAT, CDR2 FQNNGV. Trimming removed 5 bases from V and 2 bases from J; junction bases left unmatched: 10. The CDR3 DNA reads TGTGCCAGCAGCGTGGTGGGGACAGGCGACAACTATGGCTACACCTTC. It is translated as CASSVVGTGDNYGYTF.

For the CDR3, the DNA is TGCAGTGCCACTCCAAGCGGGGGGCGGTATGAGCAGTTCTTC. This sequence encodes CSATPSGGRYEQFF. The genes are TRBV20-1 and TRBJ2-1, with 9 bases lining up with TRBD2. V dropped 6 bases and J dropped 8; count of bases not matched to a gene: 11. This CDR3 is built from 14 residues. Germline V gives CDR1 DFQATT, CDR2 SNEGSKA (reference sequence).

Of note for this clonotype: Being one base from a much bigger clone, this may be a read error. This CDR3 fails to terminate in the conserved phenylalanine or tryptophan, so it likely reflects a read error. The chain employs TRBV7-3 and TRBJ2-2; D remains ambiguous. The V end was cut by 1 base, the J end by 4 bases, with 10 bases between. Germline V gene lookup returns CDR1 SGHTA and CDR2 FQGTGA. The CDR3 extends over 15 amino acids. As DNA, the CDR3 is TGTGCCAGCAGCTTAAATGGGGTGGGCACCGGGGAGCTGTTTCTT. Its translation is CASSLNGVGTGELFL.

The chain has TRBV24-1 and TRBJ2-3; tentatively, D is TRBD2 (6 bases). The V end was cut by 5 bases, the J end by 0 bases, with 11 bases between. CDR3 length equals 15 residues. Germline CDR1 and CDR2: KGHDR and SFDVKD. CDR3 coding DNA: TGTGCCACCAGTGGACCGGGGGTTAGCACAGATACGCAGTATTTT. Residues: CATSGPGVSTDTQYF.

This clonotype was seen repeatedly, ten times or more. V gene TRBV7-3 combines with J gene TRBJ2-1; TRBD1 or TRBD2 may be the D gene (5 bases each). V lost 6 bases to trimming and J lost 4 bases, with 10 bases between them. The CDR3 is 13 amino acids. CDR1 SGHTA and CDR2 FQGTGA come from the germline V gene. DNA of the CDR3: TGTGCCAGCAGTTGGGGGAGTTACAATGAGCAGTTCTTC. This gives the protein CASSWGSYNEQFF. The full variable domain, with the rest looked up from reference TRBV7-3 and TRBJ2-1, is GAGVSQTPSNKVTEKGKYVELRCDPISGHTALYWYRQSLGQGPEFLIYFQGTGAADDSGLPNDRFFAVRPEGSVSTLKIQRTERGDSAVYLCASSWGSYNEQFFGPGTRLTVL.

The chain links TRBV20-1 to TRBJ2-7; D perhaps matches TRBD1 (6 bases). CDR1 is DFQATT, CDR2 SNEGSKA, per germline (reference sequence). V dropped 5 bases and J dropped 4 bases, with 15 bases sitting between them. The CDR3 extends over 13 amino acids. In nucleotides, the CDR3 is TGCAGTGCTCCGGGACAAGGGGGATACGAGCAGTACTTC. Translating gives CSAPGQGGYEQYF.

This clonotype occurred many times. The chain has TRBV6-1 and TRBJ1-5, with 7 bases lining up with TRBD1. With V trimmed by 6 bases and J by 1 base, 9 bases remained unmatched. The CDR3 has 16 residues. Germline CDR1 reads MNHNS; CDR2 reads SASEGT. The CDR3 loop reads CASSVQGPQSNQPQHF. The CDR3 region has the DNA TGTGCCAGCAGCGTACAGGGGCCCCAGAGCAATCAGCCCCAGCATTTT.

This chain links TRBV29-1 with TRBJ1-1; maybe TRBD1 (5 bases). The CDR3 loop spans 13 amino acids. V was pared by 1 base and J by 2 bases, with 8 bases between. Germline V gene lookup returns CDR1 SQVTM and CDR2 ANQGSEA. CDR3 loop: CSVEGQFNTEAFF. Written as DNA, the CDR3 is TGCAGCGTTGAAGGACAGTTTAACACTGAAGCTTTCTTT.

The chain couples TRBV7-2 to TRBJ2-3; D unresolved. The CDR3 extends over 12 amino acids. Germline assignment: CDR1 SGHTA and CDR2 FQGNSA. The ends were cut back, 1 base at V and 6 bases at J, with 5 bases in the middle. Here the CDR3 DNA reads TGTGCCAGCAGCTTAGTTTCTGATACGCAGTATTTT. Translation: CASSLVSDTQYF. Complete variable domain (other parts from reference TRBV7-2 and TRBJ2-3): GAGVSQSPSNKVTEKGKDVELRCDPISGHTALYWYRQSLGQGLEFLIYFQGNSAPDKSGLPSDRFSAERTGGSVSTLTIQRTQQEDSAVYLCASSLVSDTQYFGPGTRLTVL.